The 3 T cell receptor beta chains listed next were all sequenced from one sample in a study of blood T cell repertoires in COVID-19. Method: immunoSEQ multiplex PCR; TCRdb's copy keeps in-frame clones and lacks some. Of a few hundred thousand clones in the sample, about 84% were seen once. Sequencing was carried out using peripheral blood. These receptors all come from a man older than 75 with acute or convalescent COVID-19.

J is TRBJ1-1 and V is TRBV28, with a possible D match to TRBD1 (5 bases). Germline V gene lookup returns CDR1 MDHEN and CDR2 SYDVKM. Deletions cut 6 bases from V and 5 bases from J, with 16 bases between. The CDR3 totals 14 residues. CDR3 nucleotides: TGTGCCAGCAGGGTCTTCAGGGCGAGGACTGAAGCTTTCTTT. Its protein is CASRVFRARTEAFF.

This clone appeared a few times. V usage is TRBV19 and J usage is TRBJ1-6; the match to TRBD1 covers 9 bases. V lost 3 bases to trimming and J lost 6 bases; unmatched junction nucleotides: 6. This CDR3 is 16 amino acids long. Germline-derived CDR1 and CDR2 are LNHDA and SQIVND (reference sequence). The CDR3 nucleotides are TGTGCCAGTAGTATTGGCGACAGGGGGGTTAATTCACCCCTCCACTTT. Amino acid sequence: CASSIGDRGVNSPLHF.

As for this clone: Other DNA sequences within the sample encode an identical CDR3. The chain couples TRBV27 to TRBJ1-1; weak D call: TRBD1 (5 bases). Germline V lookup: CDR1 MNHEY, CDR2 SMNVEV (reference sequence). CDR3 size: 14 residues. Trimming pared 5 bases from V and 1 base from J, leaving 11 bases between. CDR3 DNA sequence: TGTGCCAGCAGTCTAAGGGGCGGGAACACTGAAGCTTTCTTT. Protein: CASSLRGGNTEAFF.